The following is a TCR beta chain sequence with its context. The antigen is not known. The sort gate was single viable CD3+CD4+CD8-CD45RO+ cells for memory CD4+ T cells. After thawing, CD4+ T cells were positively selected. This sample is drawn from a study of memory CD4+ T cells and cytomegalovirus serostatus. The wider study: Healthy Belgian adult donors included fewer than 10 CMV-positive and some 24 CMV-negative people.

Study findings and constraints: 67 of 164 known CMV-associated TCRbeta sequences appeared in CD4+ memory.

In the authors' workflow: Out-of-frame sequences were removed, leaving about 2,300,000 distinct TCRbeta sequences. Sequencing used immunoSEQ multiplex PCR; TCRdb keeps in-frame clones, though not all of them. V, J and clone size were drawn from that table, and D and trimming were deduced from the DNA. The sample contains tens of thousands of clones, around 76% of which appear only once. The CDR3 is 14 amino acids. Trimming removed 0 bases from V and 6 bases from J, with 13 bases in between. CDR1 SGDLS and CDR2 YYNGEE come from the germline V gene. This receptor was identified in an adult in good health and CMV-seropositive. The chain recombines TRBV9 with TRBJ2-7; no clear D gene. The source material was memory CD4+ T cells from blood. CDR3 sequence: CASSVDQTLREQYF. The CDR3 nucleotides read TGTGCCAGCAGCGTAGACCAGACGTTACGCGAGCAGTACTTC.